This T cell receptor beta chain originates from a study of tumor-infiltrating lymphocytes in primary liver carcinoma. Scientists recovered RNA and DNA together from roughly 18-30 mg of unsorted bulk tissue. CDR1 and CDR2 (germline): LNHDA, SQIVND (reference sequence). This CDR3 has 16 amino acids. Trimming pared 5 bases from V and 5 bases from J, leaving 21 bases between. Comment on this clonotype: Its antigen is unidentified.

A primer matching the constant region was used to make TCR beta cDNA from 450 to 550 ng of total RNA. Modified slightly, ARM-PCR produced TCR beta libraries over three nested multiplex PCR rounds. PCR rounds one and two used TRBV1-TRBV30 forward primers with a C-beta reverse primer for 9 to 10 cycles each. One entry per CDR3 protein results from TCRdb running MiXCR on the multiplex PCR reads. This sample carries approximately 110,000 distinct CDR3 sequences, 64% of them seen once, and the ten largest clones take 7% to 10%. Overall study results and limits: Against blood, tumors held a significantly higher top-250-clone fraction (p = 0.039).

Material for sequencing was liver tumor tissue from sampling region 3. Subset indicated: tumor region T3, left-lateral pole. This receptor was obtained from a woman in her sixties with primary liver carcinoma and hepatitis B virus infection. The genes are TRBV19 and TRBJ2-5; D unclear. CDR3: CASSQNGPPGQETQYF. The CDR3 DNA reads as TGTGCCAGTAGTCAAAACGGACCTCCGGGCCAGGAGACCCAGTACTTC.